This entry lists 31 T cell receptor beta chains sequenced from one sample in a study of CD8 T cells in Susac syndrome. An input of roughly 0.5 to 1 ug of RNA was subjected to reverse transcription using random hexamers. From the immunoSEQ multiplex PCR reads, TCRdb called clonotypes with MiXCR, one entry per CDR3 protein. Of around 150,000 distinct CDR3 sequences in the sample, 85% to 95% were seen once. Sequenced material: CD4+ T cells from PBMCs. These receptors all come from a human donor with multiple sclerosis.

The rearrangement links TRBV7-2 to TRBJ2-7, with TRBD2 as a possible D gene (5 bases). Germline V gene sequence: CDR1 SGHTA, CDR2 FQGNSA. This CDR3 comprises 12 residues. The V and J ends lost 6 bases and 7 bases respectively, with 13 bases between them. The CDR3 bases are TGTGCCAGCAGTCGCCGGGGTCTGGAGCAGTACTTC. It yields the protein CASSRRGLEQYF.

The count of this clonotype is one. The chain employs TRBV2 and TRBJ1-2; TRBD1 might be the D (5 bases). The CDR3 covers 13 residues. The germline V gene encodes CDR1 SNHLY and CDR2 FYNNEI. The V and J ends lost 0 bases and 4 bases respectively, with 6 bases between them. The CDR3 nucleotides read TGTGCCAGCAGTGAAGCCAGGGCCTATGGCTACACCTTC. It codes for CASSEARAYGYTF.

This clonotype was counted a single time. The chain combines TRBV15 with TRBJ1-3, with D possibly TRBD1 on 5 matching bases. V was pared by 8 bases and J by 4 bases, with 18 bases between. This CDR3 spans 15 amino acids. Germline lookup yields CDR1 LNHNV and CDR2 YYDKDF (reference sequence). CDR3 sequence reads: CATAPGGRLGNTIYF. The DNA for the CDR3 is TGTGCCACCGCCCCGGGGGGAAGATTGGGAAACACCATATATTTT. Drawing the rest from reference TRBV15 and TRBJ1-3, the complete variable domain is DAMVIQNPRYQVTQFGKPVTLSCSQTLNHNVMYWYQQKSSQAPKLLFHYYDKDFNNEADTPDNFQSRRPNTSFCFLDIRSPGLGDTAMYLCATAPGGRLGNTIYFGEGSWLTVV.

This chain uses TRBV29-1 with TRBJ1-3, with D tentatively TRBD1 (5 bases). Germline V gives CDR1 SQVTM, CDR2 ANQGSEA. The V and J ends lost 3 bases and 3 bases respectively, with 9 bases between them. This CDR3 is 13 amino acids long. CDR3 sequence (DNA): TGCAGCGTTGAGTTGACAGTTGGAAACACCATATATTTT. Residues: CSVELTVGNTIYF.

This chain's CDR3 is CASSHLWADEQYF. The CDR3 coding sequence is TGTGCCAGCAGCCACCTCTGGGCCGACGAGCAGTACTTC. The rearrangement links TRBV3-1 to TRBJ2-7, with D hard to call. This CDR3 is 13 amino acids long. The V end lost 3 bases, the J end lost 5 bases, and 11 bases lay between the germline ends. Germline lookup yields CDR1 LGHDT and CDR2 YNNKEL (reference sequence).

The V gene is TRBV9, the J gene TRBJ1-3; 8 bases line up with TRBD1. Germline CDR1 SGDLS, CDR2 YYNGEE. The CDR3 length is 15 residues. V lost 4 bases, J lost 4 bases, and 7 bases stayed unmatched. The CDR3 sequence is CASSPQTGDGNTIYF. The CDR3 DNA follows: TGTGCCAGCAGCCCACAGACAGGGGACGGAAACACCATATATTTT.

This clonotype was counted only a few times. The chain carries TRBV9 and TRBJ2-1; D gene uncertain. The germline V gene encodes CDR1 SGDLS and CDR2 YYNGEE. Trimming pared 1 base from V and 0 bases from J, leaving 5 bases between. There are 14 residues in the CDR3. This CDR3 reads CASSVWGSYNEQFF. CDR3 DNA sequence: TGTGCCAGCAGCGTATGGGGCTCCTACAATGAGCAGTTCTTC.

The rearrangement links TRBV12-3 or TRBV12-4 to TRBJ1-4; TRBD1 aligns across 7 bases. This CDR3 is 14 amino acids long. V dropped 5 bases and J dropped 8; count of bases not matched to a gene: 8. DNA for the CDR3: TGTGCCAGCAGTGCCACAGGGGCCCGCGAAAAACTGTTTTTT. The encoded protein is CASSATGAREKLFF.

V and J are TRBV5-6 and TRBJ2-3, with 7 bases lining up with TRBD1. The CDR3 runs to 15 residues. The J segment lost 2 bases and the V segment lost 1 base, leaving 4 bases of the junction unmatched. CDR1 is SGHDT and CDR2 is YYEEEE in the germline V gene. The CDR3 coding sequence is TGTGCCAGCAGCTTGTTAGGGGGCGACACAGATACGCAGTATTTT. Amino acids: CASSLLGGDTDTQYF.

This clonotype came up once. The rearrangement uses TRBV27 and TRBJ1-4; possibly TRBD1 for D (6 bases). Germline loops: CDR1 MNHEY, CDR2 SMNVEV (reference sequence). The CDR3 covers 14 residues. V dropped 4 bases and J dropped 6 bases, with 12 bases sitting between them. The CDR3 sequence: CASSSSRTDEKLFF. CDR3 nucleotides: TGTGCCAGCAGTTCCTCCCGGACAGATGAAAAACTGTTTTTT.

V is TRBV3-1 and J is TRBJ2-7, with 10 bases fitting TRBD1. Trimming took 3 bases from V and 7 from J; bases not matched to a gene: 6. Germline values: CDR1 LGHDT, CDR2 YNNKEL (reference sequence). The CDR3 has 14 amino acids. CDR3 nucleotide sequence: TGTGCCAGCAGCCAGGGACAGGGGACTTCGGAGCAGTACTTC. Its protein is CASSQGQGTSEQYF.

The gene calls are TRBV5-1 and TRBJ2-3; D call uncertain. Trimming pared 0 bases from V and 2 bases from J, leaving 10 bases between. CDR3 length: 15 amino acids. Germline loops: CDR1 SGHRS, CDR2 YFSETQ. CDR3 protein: CASSLVGIPTDTQYF. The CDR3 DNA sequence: TGCGCCAGCAGCTTGGTGGGCATACCCACAGATACGCAGTATTTT.

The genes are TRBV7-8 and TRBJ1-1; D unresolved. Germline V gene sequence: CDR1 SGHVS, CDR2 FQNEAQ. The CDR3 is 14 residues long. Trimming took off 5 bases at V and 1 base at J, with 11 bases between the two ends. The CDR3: CASSIGRWNTEAFF. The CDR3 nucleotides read TGTGCCAGCAGCATTGGACGGTGGAACACTGAAGCTTTCTTT.

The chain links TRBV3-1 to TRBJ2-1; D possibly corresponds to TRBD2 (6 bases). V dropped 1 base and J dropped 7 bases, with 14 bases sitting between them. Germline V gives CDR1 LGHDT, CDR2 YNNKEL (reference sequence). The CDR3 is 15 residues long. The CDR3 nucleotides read TGTGCCAGCAGCCAAGTAACCCGACTAGAGAATGAGCAGTTCTTC. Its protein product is CASSQVTRLENEQFF.

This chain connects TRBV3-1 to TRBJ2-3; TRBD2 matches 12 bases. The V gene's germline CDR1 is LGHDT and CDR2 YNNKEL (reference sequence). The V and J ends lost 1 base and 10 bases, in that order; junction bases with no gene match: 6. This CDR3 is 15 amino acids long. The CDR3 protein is CASSQGLAGAVSQYF. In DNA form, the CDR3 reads TGTGCCAGCAGCCAAGGACTAGCGGGAGCTGTATCGCAGTATTTT.

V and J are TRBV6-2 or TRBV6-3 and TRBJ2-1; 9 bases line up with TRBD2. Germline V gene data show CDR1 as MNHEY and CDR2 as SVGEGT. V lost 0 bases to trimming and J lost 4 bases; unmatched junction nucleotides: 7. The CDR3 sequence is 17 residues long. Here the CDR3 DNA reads TGTGCCAGCAGTTACTCCCCAGCGGGGGGAATTTACAATGAGCAGTTCTTC. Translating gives CASSYSPAGGIYNEQFF.

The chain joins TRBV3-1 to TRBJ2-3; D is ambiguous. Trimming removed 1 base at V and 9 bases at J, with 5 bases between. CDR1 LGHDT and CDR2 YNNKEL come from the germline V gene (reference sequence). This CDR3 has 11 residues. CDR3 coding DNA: TGTGCCAGCAGCCAAGTTGACACGCAGTATTTT. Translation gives CASSQVDTQYF.

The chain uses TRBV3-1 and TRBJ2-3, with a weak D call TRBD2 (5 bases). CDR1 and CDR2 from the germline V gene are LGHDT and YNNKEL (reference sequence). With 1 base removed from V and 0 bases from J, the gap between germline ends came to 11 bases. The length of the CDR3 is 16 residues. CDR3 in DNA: TGTGCCAGCAGCCAAGGGCCTAGCCCGAGCACAGATACGCAGTATTTT. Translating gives CASSQGPSPSTDTQYF.

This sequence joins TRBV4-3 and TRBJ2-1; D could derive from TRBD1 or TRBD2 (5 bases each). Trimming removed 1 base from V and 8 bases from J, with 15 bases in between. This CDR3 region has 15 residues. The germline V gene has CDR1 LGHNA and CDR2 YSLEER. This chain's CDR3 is CASSQVRDPTYEQFF. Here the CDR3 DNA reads TGCGCCAGCAGCCAAGTAAGGGACCCGACATATGAGCAGTTCTTC.

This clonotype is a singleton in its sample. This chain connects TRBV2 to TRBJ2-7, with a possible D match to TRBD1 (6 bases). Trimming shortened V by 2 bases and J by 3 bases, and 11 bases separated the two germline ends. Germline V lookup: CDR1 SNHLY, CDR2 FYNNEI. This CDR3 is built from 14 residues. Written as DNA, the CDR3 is TGTGCCAGCAGTGAAAGGAGAGGGGGCTACGAGCAGTACTTC. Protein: CASSERRGGYEQYF.

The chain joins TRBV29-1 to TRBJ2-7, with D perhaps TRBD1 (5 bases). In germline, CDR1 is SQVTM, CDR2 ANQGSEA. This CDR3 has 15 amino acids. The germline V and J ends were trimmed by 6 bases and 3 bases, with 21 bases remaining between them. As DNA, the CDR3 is TGCAGCGTCTTGACAGCCACAAGACCGAACTACGAGCAGTACTTC. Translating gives CSVLTATRPNYEQYF.

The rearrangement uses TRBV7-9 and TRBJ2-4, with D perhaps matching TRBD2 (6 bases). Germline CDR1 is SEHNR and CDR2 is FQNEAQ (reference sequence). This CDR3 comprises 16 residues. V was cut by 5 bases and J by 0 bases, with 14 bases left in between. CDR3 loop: CASSAAPRGAKNIQYF. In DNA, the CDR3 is TGTGCCAGCAGCGCAGCCCCGCGGGGAGCCAAAAACATTCAGTACTTC.

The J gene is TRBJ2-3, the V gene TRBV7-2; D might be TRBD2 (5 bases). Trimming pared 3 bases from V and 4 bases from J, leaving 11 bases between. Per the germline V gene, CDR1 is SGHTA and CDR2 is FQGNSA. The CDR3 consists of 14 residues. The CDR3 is CASSFLRVADTQYF. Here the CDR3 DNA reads TGTGCCAGCAGCTTCTTGCGGGTGGCAGATACGCAGTATTTT.

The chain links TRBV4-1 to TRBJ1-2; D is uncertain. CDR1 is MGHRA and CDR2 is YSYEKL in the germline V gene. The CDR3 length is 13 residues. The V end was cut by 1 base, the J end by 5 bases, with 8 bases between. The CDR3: CASSQVQKYGYTF. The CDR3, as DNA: TGCGCCAGCAGCCAAGTACAGAAGTATGGCTACACCTTC.

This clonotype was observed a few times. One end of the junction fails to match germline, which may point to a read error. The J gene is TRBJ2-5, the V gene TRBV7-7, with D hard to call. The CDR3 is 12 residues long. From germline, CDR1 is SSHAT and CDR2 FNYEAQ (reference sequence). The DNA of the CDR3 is TGTGCTAGCAGCTCCTTGGGAGAGACCCAGTACTTC. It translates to CASSSLGETQYF.

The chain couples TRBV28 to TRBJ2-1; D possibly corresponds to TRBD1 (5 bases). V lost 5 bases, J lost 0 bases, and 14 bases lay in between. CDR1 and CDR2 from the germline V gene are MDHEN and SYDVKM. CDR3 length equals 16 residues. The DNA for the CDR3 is TGTGCCAGCAGTGGTCAGGGCCCCAGCTCCTACAATGAGCAGTTCTTC. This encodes CASSGQGPSSYNEQFF.

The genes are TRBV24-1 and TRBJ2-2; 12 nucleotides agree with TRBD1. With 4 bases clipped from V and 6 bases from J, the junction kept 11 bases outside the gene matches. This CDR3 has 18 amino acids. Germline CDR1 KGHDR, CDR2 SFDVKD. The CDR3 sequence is CATSETKGQGARSGELFF. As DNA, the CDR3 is TGTGCCACCAGTGAGACCAAGGGACAGGGGGCGAGATCCGGGGAGCTGTTTTTT.

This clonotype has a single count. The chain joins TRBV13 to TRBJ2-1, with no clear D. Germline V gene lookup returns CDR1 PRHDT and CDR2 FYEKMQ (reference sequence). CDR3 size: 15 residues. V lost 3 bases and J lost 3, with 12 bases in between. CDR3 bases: TGTGCCAGCAGCTTCCGCAAGGGCGTCTACAATGAGCAGTTCTTC. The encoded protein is CASSFRKGVYNEQFF.

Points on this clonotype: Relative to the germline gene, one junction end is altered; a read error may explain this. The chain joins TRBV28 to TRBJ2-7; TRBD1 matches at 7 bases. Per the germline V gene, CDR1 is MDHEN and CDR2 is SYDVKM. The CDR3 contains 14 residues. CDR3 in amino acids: CASRQTGASFEQYF. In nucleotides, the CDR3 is TGTGCCAGCAGACAAACAGGGGCTTCCTTCGAGCAGTACTTC.

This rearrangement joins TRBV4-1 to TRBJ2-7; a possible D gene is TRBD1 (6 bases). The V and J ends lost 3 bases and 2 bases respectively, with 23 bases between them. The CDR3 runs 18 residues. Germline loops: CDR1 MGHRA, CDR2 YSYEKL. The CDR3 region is CASSHRPYQGQETYEQYF. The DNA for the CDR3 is TGCGCCAGCAGCCACCGACCATATCAGGGACAAGAGACCTACGAGCAGTACTTC.

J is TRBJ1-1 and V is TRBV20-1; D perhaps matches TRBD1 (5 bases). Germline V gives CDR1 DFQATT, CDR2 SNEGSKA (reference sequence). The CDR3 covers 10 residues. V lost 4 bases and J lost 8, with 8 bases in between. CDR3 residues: CSATHREAFF. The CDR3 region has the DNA TGCAGTGCTACGCACAGGGAAGCTTTCTTT.